The 4 T cell receptor beta chains reported below all come from one sample, sequenced in a study of shared clonotypes between healthy human individuals. Profiled with immunoSEQ multiplex PCR; TCRdb holds only in-frame clones, not every one. Here the sample spans about a million clones, 70% to 80% being singletons. The sequencing sample was made of memory CD4+ T cells sorted from blood. Subset noted: CD45RA-negative fraction. These receptors were collected from a man aged 18 to 30 in good health.

With respect to this clone: Other DNA sequences in the same sample also yield this CDR3. This chain uses TRBV6-1 with TRBJ2-6; the match to TRBD1 covers 7 bases. V trimming: 1 base; J trimming: 2 bases; junction bases outside the gene matches: 5. There are 17 residues in the CDR3. CDR1 MNHNS and CDR2 SASEGT come from the germline V gene. Written as DNA, the CDR3 is TGTGCCAGCAGTGAAGTAGGGGGCGGGCCTGGGGCCAACGTCCTGACTTTC. It yields the protein CASSEVGGGPGANVLTF.

This clone was counted a few times. The CDR3 region is CASSSPDGRYGYTF. The CDR3 nucleotides read TGCGCCAGCAGCTCTCCCGACGGTCGCTATGGCTACACCTTC. V is TRBV5-1 and J is TRBJ1-2; D is ambiguous. V shed 3 bases and J shed 4 bases, with 13 bases lying between them. Germline V gives CDR1 SGHRS, CDR2 YFSETQ. The CDR3 is made up of 14 amino acids.

The chain employs TRBV10-3 and TRBJ1-2, with D perhaps TRBD1 (5 bases). The CDR3 consists of 14 residues. Germline CDR1 reads ENHRY; CDR2 reads SYGVKD. The V and J ends lost 6 bases and 2 bases respectively, with 13 bases between them. The CDR3 DNA sequence: TGTGCCATCAGCCAGCCGACAGTGAACTATGGCTACACCTTC. It encodes CAISQPTVNYGYTF.

On this clone itself: This sample includes further DNA sequences coding for the same CDR3. V usage is TRBV6-1 and J usage is TRBJ2-5; the D is unclear. Germline V gene data show CDR1 as MNHNS and CDR2 as SASEGT. The V gene lost 1 base and the J gene lost 7 bases, with 4 bases spanning the gap. CDR3 length: 11 amino acids. CDR3: CASSEVGTQYF. CDR3 DNA: TGTGCCAGCAGTGAAGTCGGGACCCAGTACTTC.